These 28 T cell receptor beta chains came from one sample sequenced in a study of T-cell memory formation after mild COVID-19. MiXCR was run by TCRdb on the 5' RACE reads, yielding one entry per CDR3 protein. The data contain about 110,000 distinct CDR3 sequences, about 24% of them seen just once; the ten biggest clones take up around 41%. Sequencing used PBMCs or a T cell subset sorted from them (not recorded which). These receptors originate from a man between 18 and 35 years old who had mild COVID-19 (a few samples of this study predate the infection). Cell type and time point are not known.

The chain joins TRBV4-3 to TRBJ2-3; the D is unclear. The CDR3 is 18 amino acids. The germline V gene has CDR1 LGHNA and CDR2 YSLEER. V shed 0 bases and J shed 1 base, with 17 bases lying between them. This chain's CDR3 is CASSQDPLWGSGTDTQYF. CDR3 DNA: TGCGCCAGCAGCCAAGACCCCCTCTGGGGTTCGGGCACAGATACGCAGTATTTT.

The rearrangement uses TRBV28 and TRBJ2-7; D is ambiguous. The CDR3 length is 13 residues. Trimming removed 3 bases from V and 4 bases from J, with 10 bases in between. Germline CDR1 and CDR2: MDHEN and SYDVKM. DNA of the CDR3: TGTGCCAGCAGTTTCACAGCCGGATACGAGCAGTACGTC. Translation: CASSFTAGYEQYV.

This chain connects TRBV7-8 to TRBJ2-1; 11 nucleotides align to TRBD2. Unmatched junction bases numbered 6, after V lost 5 bases and J lost 6 bases. The CDR3 extends over 15 amino acids. Germline V gene lookup returns CDR1 SGHVS and CDR2 FQNEAQ. CDR3 in DNA: TGTGCCAGCAGCGTTAGCGGGGGGGCCTCCAATGAGCAGTTCTTC. This encodes CASSVSGGASNEQFF. The variable domain in full, with the rest retrieved from reference TRBV7-8 and TRBJ2-1, is GAGVSQSPRYKVAKRGQDVALRCDPISGHVSLFWYQQALGQGPEFLTYFQNEAQLDKSGLPSDRFFAERPEGSVSTLKIQRTQQEDSAVYLCASSVSGGASNEQFFGPGTRLTVL.

CDR3 protein: CASSLITGTMNYGYTF. The CDR3 coding sequence is TGTGCCAGCAGCTTAATCACCGGGACAATGAACTATGGCTACACCTTC. The rearrangement uses TRBV7-9 and TRBJ1-2, with D tentatively TRBD1 (6 bases). V gave up 2 bases and J gave up 2 bases, with 15 bases separating them. Germline CDR1 SEHNR, CDR2 FQNEAQ (reference sequence). This CDR3 contains 16 residues.

This clonotype was detected a few times. The rearrangement links TRBV9 to TRBJ1-2; D remains unclear. CDR1 is SGDLS and CDR2 is YYNGEE in the germline V gene. The CDR3 contains 13 residues. V was trimmed by 0 bases and J by 5 bases, leaving 8 bases between them. This CDR3 reads CASSVGAGYGYTF. DNA for the CDR3: TGTGCCAGCAGCGTAGGTGCGGGGTATGGCTACACCTTC.

The chain employs TRBV9 and TRBJ1-5; 12 bases fit TRBD1. The CDR3 is made up of 17 amino acids. Germline V gives CDR1 SGDLS, CDR2 YYNGEE. Trimming at V came to 4 bases and at J to 4 bases, leaving 9 bases not matched to a gene. Written as DNA, the CDR3 is TGTGCCAGCAGCCACCGGGACAGGGGGCGTGAGAATCAGCCCCAGCATTTT. It codes for CASSHRDRGRENQPQHF. Full variable domain (remainder filled in from reference TRBV9 and TRBJ1-5): DSGVTQTPKHLITATGQRVTLRCSPRSGDLSVYWYQQSLDQGLQFLIQYYNGEERAKGNILERFSAQQFPDLHSELNLSSLELGDSALYFCASSHRDRGRENQPQHFGDGTRLSIL.

The chain recombines TRBV12-3 or TRBV12-4 with TRBJ2-5; D gene uncertain. The CDR3 is made up of 13 amino acids. V shed 1 base and J shed 5 bases, with 8 bases lying between them. CDR3 protein: CASSLVPEETQYF. In DNA form, the CDR3 reads TGTGCCAGCAGTTTAGTACCGGAGGAGACCCAGTACTTC.

This chain connects TRBV5-6 to TRBJ2-5; the match to TRBD2 covers 9 bases. The CDR3 is 15 residues long. CDR1 is SGHDT, CDR2 YYEEEE, per germline. Trimming removed 2 bases from V and 3 bases from J; junction bases left unmatched: 5. Written as DNA, the CDR3 is TGTGCCAGCAGCTTCGGTTTAGCGGGGGAAGAGACCCAGTACTTC. It yields the protein CASSFGLAGEETQYF.

This clonotype has only a few counts. The chain is built from TRBV12-3 or TRBV12-4 and TRBJ2-7; D is perhaps TRBD2 (6 bases). The V end was cut by 5 bases, the J end by 3 bases, with 11 bases between. The CDR3 length is 13 residues. This CDR3 reads CASSKKEGYEQYV. CDR3 sequence (DNA): TGTGCCAGCAGTAAGAAGGAGGGCTACGAGCAGTACGTC.

The chain recombines TRBV15 with TRBJ1-2; 8 bases match TRBD1. From germline, CDR1 is LNHNV and CDR2 YYDKDF (reference sequence). CDR3 length: 15 amino acids. The V and J ends lost 6 bases and 4 bases, in that order; junction bases with no gene match: 10. The CDR3 coding sequence is TGTGCCACCAGGGGGATAGGACAGGGTGGCTATGGCTACACCTTC. Its translation: CATRGIGQGGYGYTF.

This clonotype was recorded a few times. This chain uses TRBV20-1 with TRBJ2-3, with TRBD1 identical over 8 bases. Germline V gene data show CDR1 as DFQATT and CDR2 as SNEGSKA (reference sequence). The V and J ends lost 5 bases and 0 bases, in that order; junction bases with no gene match: 1. The CDR3 runs to 13 residues. The CDR3 bases are TGCAGTGCTGACAGGGGAAGCACAGATACGCAGTATTTT. This codes for CSADRGSTDTQYF.

The chain has TRBV29-1 and TRBJ2-5; 10 bases align to TRBD2. The CDR3 length is 14 residues. The V gene's germline CDR1 is SQVTM and CDR2 ANQGSEA. With 2 bases clipped from V and 2 bases from J, the junction kept 2 bases outside the gene matches. The CDR3 coding sequence is TGCAGCGTTGAACTAGCGGGGGAACAAGAGACCCAGTACTTC. Translating gives CSVELAGEQETQYF.

The genes are TRBV12-5 and TRBJ2-3; 9 nucleotides align to TRBD1. The CDR3 is 15 residues long. The V and J ends lost 5 bases and 4 bases, in that order; junction bases with no gene match: 7. Germline V gene data show CDR1 as LGHNT and CDR2 as FRNRAP. CDR3 in amino acids: CASGTGTGSADTQYF. The CDR3 coding sequence is TGTGCTAGTGGTACCGGGACAGGGTCGGCAGATACGCAGTATTTT.

The CDR3 sequence is CASRTGYSTDTQYF. CDR3 sequence (DNA): TGTGCCAGCCGAACCGGCTATAGCACAGATACGCAGTATTTT. This chain links TRBV12-3 or TRBV12-4 with TRBJ2-3; D uncertain. Trimming took off 8 bases at V and 0 bases at J, with 12 bases between the two ends. The CDR3 has 14 amino acids.

This chain uses TRBV2 with TRBJ2-5, with 7 bases lining up with TRBD1. Germline values: CDR1 SNHLY, CDR2 FYNNEI. The CDR3 covers 12 residues. With 4 bases clipped from V and 12 bases from J, the junction kept 8 bases outside the gene matches. CDR3 coding DNA: TGTGCCAGCAGTGGGGACAGCAACGCAGAGTACTTC. Its translation: CASSGDSNAEYF.

This rearrangement joins TRBV5-5 to TRBJ2-1, with 9 bases lining up with TRBD1. The J segment lost 7 bases and the V segment lost 0 bases, leaving 5 bases of the junction unmatched. Germline CDR1 reads SGHKS; CDR2 reads YYEKEE (reference sequence). CDR3 length: 15 amino acids. CDR3 amino acids: CASSLGVTGGNEQFF. CDR3 nucleotides: TGTGCCAGCAGCTTGGGTGTGACAGGGGGAAATGAGCAGTTCTTC.

This clonotype was counted between two and nine times. J is TRBJ2-3 and V is TRBV9; 9 positions agree with TRBD2. Looked up from germline, CDR1 is SGDLS and CDR2 is YYNGEE. Trimming at V came to 2 bases and at J to 2 bases, leaving 3 bases not matched to a gene. This CDR3 spans 15 amino acids. The CDR3 DNA follows: TGTGCCAGCAGCGTGCGGGGGGGAATCACAGATACGCAGTATTTT. It yields the protein CASSVRGGITDTQYF.

The chain links TRBV7-6 to TRBJ2-7, with 7 bases fitting TRBD1. J was trimmed by 3 bases and V by 1 base; bases with no gene match: 6. Germline V gives CDR1 SGHVS, CDR2 FNYEAQ. This CDR3 has 15 residues. The CDR3 spells CASSLVGDSFYEQYV. The CDR3, as DNA: TGTGCCAGCAGCTTAGTGGGGGACAGTTTCTACGAGCAGTACGTC.

This clonotype was detected a few times. This rearrangement joins TRBV7-9 to TRBJ1-2, with a possible D match to TRBD1 (6 bases). This CDR3 is 12 amino acids long. Trimming took 11 bases from V and 7 from J, leaving 17 bases between them. Germline V gene data show CDR1 as SEHNR and CDR2 as FQNEAQ (reference sequence). The CDR3 sequence: CASGAGVFGYTF. CDR3 nucleotide sequence: TGTGCCTCGGGGGCCGGAGTGTTTGGCTACACCTTC.

The chain couples TRBV12-3 or TRBV12-4 to TRBJ2-1, with 10 bases aligning to TRBD2. V was pared by 6 bases and J by 7 bases, with 0 bases of the junction left unmatched. The CDR3 consists of 12 residues. The CDR3 is CASRLAGNEQFF. For the CDR3, the DNA is TGTGCCAGCAGACTAGCGGGGAATGAGCAGTTCTTC.

The J gene is TRBJ2-7, the V gene TRBV4-1; D is unclear. Germline CDR1 MGHRA, CDR2 YSYEKL. The CDR3 totals 11 residues. V was clipped by 1 base and J by 2 bases, with 0 bases between them. The CDR3: CASSQAYEQYF. In DNA form, the CDR3 reads TGCGCCAGCAGCCAAGCCTACGAGCAGTACTTC.

The CDR3, as DNA: TGTGCCAGCAGTTACAGCGGGGTAGCGGATTTCATGAACACTGAAGCTTTCTTT. This codes for CASSYSGVADFMNTEAFF. V is TRBV6-5 and J is TRBJ1-1; the D is unclear. The CDR3 has 18 residues. Germline V gives CDR1 MNHEY, CDR2 SVGAGI. V was pared by 2 bases and J by 0 bases, with 19 bases between.

This chain joins TRBV5-1 and TRBJ1-1; no firm D call. CDR3 length equals 14 residues. Per the germline V gene, CDR1 is SGHRS and CDR2 is YFSETQ. Trimming stripped 1 base from V and 0 bases from J, with 7 bases between. The CDR3, as DNA: TGCGCCAGCAGCTTGAACGGATTGAACACTGAAGCTTTCTTT. Its protein is CASSLNGLNTEAFF.

This chain links TRBV2 with TRBJ1-5, with TRBD1 matching over 8 bases. CDR1 SNHLY and CDR2 FYNNEI come from the germline V gene. The CDR3 runs 15 residues. V was clipped by 4 bases and J by 7 bases; unmatched bases: 9. The DNA of the CDR3 is TGTGCCAGCAGTGCCCGTGAGACAGGGGTACAGCCCCAGCATTTT. It encodes CASSARETGVQPQHF.

This rearrangement joins TRBV6-2 or TRBV6-3 to TRBJ2-5; D might be TRBD1 (6 bases). There are 16 residues in the CDR3. Germline CDR1 and CDR2: MNHEY and SVGEGT. Trimming removed 2 bases at V and 6 bases at J, with 19 bases between. The CDR3 DNA reads TGTGCCAGCAGTTACGGCTGGGGGCAGAGGGGACAGACCCAGTACTTC. Translating gives CASSYGWGQRGQTQYF.

The gene calls are TRBV9 and TRBJ1-2; 7 nucleotides match TRBD1. The V gene end was trimmed by 4 bases and the J gene end by 8 bases; junction bases not matched to a gene: 5. CDR3 length: 12 amino acids. Germline V lookup: CDR1 SGDLS, CDR2 YYNGEE. CDR3 nucleotide sequence: TGTGCCAGCAGCTTCGAAGGGGGCGGCTACACCTTC. Its protein product is CASSFEGGGYTF.

V and J are TRBV4-2 and TRBJ2-7; D is ambiguous. This CDR3 spans 14 amino acids. Germline V gene sequence: CDR1 LGHNA, CDR2 YNFKEQ. The V gene lost 1 base and the J gene lost 0 bases, with 7 bases spanning the gap. CDR3 sequence (DNA): TGTGCCAGCAGCCAAGGATGGGGCTCCTACGAGCAGTACTTC. This translates into CASSQGWGSYEQYF.

This clonotype appeared a few times. The chain couples TRBV7-8 to TRBJ2-7; D remains ambiguous. V lost 1 base and J lost 0, with 10 bases in between. The CDR3 extends over 15 amino acids. Germline assignment: CDR1 SGHVS and CDR2 FQNEAQ. The CDR3 bases are TGTGCCAGCAGCTTAGATCTCGGATTCTCCTACGAGCAGTACTTC. It codes for CASSLDLGFSYEQYF.